This T cell receptor beta chain was recorded in a study of molecular identifiers for immune sequencing clone quantification. This clonotype has just one count. As yet, its antigen is unknown. Previously described methods and listed TCR primers produced bulk TCR libraries. TCRdb reprocessed the PCR reads with MiXCR, giving one entry per CDR3 protein. The sample yields over 550,000 distinct CDR3 sequences, about 25% seen once. Germline CDR1 SQVTM, CDR2 ANQGSEA. The V end lost 6 bases, the J end lost 9 bases, and 25 bases lay between the germline ends. The CDR3 totals 15 residues. Whole-study findings and limits: Detectable among one million naive cells, according to reports, was Jurkat TCR RNA spiked in from one cell.

The clonotype comes from a human donor in good health. Some libraries in this study had Jurkat cell RNA spiked in. The J gene is TRBJ2-3, the V gene TRBV29-1; perhaps TRBD2 as D (6 bases). The sample consisted of naive CD8+ T cells from blood, with Jurkat cell RNA spiked in. Indicated subset: FACS-sorted CD8+CD4-CCR7+CD45RA+ naive T cells. The CDR3 spells CSVAGGTTPTYTQYF. Written as DNA, the CDR3 is TGCAGCGTGGCCGGAGGGACGACCCCCACATACACGCAGTATTTT.